A single T cell receptor (beta chain) is shown here with its context. What antigen it recognizes has not been identified. The sample holds no much larger clone one base away, and base qualities are not on file. The immunoSEQ Assay, a bias-controlled multiplex PCR, was used to amplify TCRbeta CDR3 regions from genomic DNA. Processing in the source paper ran as follows. The number of nucleated cells in each sample was estimated from the amplification of reference gene primers within the assay. To quantify the absolute abundance of each unique TCRbeta CDR3 rearrangement, sequence reads were collapsed and filtered. For each sample, productive Simpson clonality was calculated by taking the square root of Simpson's diversity index across productive rearrangements. Not all clones reach the TCRdb copy of this immuneACCESS table, which keeps in-frame sequences only. Checked studies attribute under half of the gap to unresolved V genes and leave the rest unexplained. V, J and clone size derive from that table, while D and trimming were established from the DNA sequence. The sample table contains about 170,000 clones; only one count was recorded for around three quarters of them. Of the sample, around 20% falls within the top ten clones.

This specimen belongs to a study of blood T cell repertoires in COVID-19 (dated by TCRdb to about 2020). Study-wide context: Recovered participants in ImmuneRACE Cohort 3 were defined as having two consecutive negative NP/OP PCR tests, clearance from a healthcare professional, or resolution of symptoms. The repertoires were released in a freely available public database intended as a resource for research on the immune response to SARS-CoV-2. The prospective study material was composed of cDNA or gDNA derived from T cells, B-cell-depleted T cells, or PBMCs. The dataset comprised deeply sampled blood TCRbeta repertoires from subjects exposed to, actively infected with, or recovered from COVID-19. Where available, HLA class I and class II types were obtained from metadata supplied by the sample provider rather than from assay-based typing. Samples came from the ongoing ImmuneRACE study (first 160 participants) plus 1,254 subjects from 6 global collaborators. Collaborator samples came from the United States, Italy and Spain and covered acute and convalescent phases of COVID-19. The sample metadata nearly always contained a de-identified subject ID, COVID-19 status, age in years and sex. Findings and caveats that apply to the study as a whole: Clinical and demographic metadata were provided uncurated, with the amount varying by source and participant.

Enrolling through a virtual design, the prospective study's participants ranged in age from roughly 18 to 95 years and lived across some 22 United States geographic areas. In the prospective study, cohorts were assigned on the basis of participant-reported clinical history obtained from a screening survey and a study questionnaire. Each participant in the prospective study had whole blood, serum and a nasopharyngeal or oropharyngeal swab collected by mobile phlebotomists. Additional blood draws and questionnaires over an approximately 2-month period could optionally be provided by prospective study participants. Before DNA extraction, blood samples from the prospective study were shipped at room temperature or frozen. Including cysteine and phenylalanine, the CDR3 has 14 amino acids. Only CDR3 DNA remains: 42 bases, in frame from the first base. Clipping removes 6 bases from V and 5 bases from J, with 8 as the unmatched junction base count. CDR1 and CDR2 are read off the germline V gene as SNHLY and FYNNEI.

Sequencing was carried out using PBMCs or T cells enriched from blood (not recorded which). The TCR sequence derives from a woman in her seventies in a cohort exposed to, infected with or recovered from COVID-19 (not recorded which). The rearranged segments are TRBV2 and TRBJ2-7, and 9 junction bases match TRBD1. The CDR3 protein sequence reads: CASRAGTGIDEQYF. The nucleotide sequence reads as follows: TGTGCCAGCAGAGCCGGGACAGGGATCGACGAGCAGTACTTC.